The present TCR beta chain was sequenced within a study of T-cell reconstitution after alpha-beta-depleted transplantation in children. Points from the study as a whole: Expanded graft clones, several hundred of them, were reportedly the source of alpha-beta T cells about two months after transplant. It was newly produced T cells that mostly accounted for T-cell counts and diversity one year after transplant.

This clonotype was detected ten times or more. The target antigen is unknown. A TCRbeta library incorporating unique molecular identifiers was prepared. TCRdb re-derived calls from the PCR reads in MiXCR, one entry per CDR3 protein. The sample consists of around 580,000 distinct CDR3 sequences, under 25% of them appearing once. Germline loops: CDR1 SGHTA, CDR2 FQGNSA. CDR3 length equals 15 residues. V was pared by 5 bases and J by 2 bases, with 15 bases between. This chain connects TRBV7-2 to TRBJ1-2, with D tentatively TRBD1 (6 bases). This TCR came from a boy in the first two years of life who had a stem cell transplant for acute myeloid leukemia, so the T cells may come from the graft donor. Sequencing used PBMCs, mostly from graft donor cells, obtained 360 days after TCRalphabeta/CD19-depleted stem cell transplant. CDR3 DNA: TGTGCCAGCAGCATACAGGGTCTAAAGAACTATGGCTACACCTTC. It translates to CASSIQGLKNYGYTF.